This TCR beta chain was found in a study of beta chain features in type 1 diabetes. Study-level findings and limits: A definitive answer on HLA type influencing TCRB rearrangement was not reached here. Cells that show high TCR expression could be over-represented by cDNA sequencing.

Regarding this clone: What it binds is unknown.

The entirety of the isolated RNA underwent reverse transcription, so expressed TCRB transcripts were sequenced. Clones were read by immunoSEQ multiplex PCR, and TCRdb kept only the in-frame ones, dropping some. This sample has under 500,000 clones, with about 32% found just once. V lost 6 bases and J lost 3; bases outside the gene matches: 10. CDR3 length equals 15 residues. Germline assignment: CDR1 SQVTM and CDR2 ANQGSEA. The rearrangement uses TRBV29-1 and TRBJ2-3; 9 nucleotides line up with TRBD1. Sequences were obtained from naive CD4+ T cells from blood. The clonotype originates from a man aged 18 to 30 in good health. The CDR3 region is CSVWDRAHRTDTQYF. The CDR3 DNA reads as TGCAGCGTCTGGGACAGGGCTCACAGAACAGATACGCAGTATTTT.